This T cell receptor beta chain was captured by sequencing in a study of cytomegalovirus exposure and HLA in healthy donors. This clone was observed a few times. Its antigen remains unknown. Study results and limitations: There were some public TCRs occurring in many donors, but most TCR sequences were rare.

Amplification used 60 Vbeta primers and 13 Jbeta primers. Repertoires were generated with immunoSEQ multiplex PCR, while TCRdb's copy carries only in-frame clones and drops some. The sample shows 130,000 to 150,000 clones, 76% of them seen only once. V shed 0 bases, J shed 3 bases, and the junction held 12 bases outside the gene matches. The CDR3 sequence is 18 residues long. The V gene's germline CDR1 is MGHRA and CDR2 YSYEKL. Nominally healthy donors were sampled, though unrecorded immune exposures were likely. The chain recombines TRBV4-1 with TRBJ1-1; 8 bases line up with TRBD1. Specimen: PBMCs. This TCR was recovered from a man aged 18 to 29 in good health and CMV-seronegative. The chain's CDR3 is CASSQDPGGWGRDTEAFF. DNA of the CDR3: TGCGCCAGCAGCCAAGATCCAGGGGGCTGGGGGAGGGACACTGAAGCTTTCTTT.